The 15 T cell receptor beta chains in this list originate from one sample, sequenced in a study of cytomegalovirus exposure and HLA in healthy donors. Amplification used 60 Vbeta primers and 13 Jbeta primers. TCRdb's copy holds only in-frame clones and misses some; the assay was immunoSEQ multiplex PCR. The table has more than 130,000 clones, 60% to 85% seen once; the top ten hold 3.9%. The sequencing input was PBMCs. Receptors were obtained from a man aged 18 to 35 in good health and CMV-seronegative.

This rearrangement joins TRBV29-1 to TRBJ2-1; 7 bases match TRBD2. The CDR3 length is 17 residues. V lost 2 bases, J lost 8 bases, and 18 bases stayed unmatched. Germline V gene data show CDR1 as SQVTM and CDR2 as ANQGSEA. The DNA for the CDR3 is TGCAGCGTTGAACTCGTATCCCGGGACGAGCGGGGTCATGAGCAGTTCTTC. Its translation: CSVELVSRDERGHEQFF.

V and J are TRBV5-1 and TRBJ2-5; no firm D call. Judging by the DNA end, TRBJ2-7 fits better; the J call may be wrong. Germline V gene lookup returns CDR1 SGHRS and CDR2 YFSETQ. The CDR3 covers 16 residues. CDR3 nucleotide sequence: TGCGCCAGCAGCCTGGCACTCCCGGAGCTGCTTGACGAGCAGTACTTC. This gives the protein CASSLALPELLDEQYF.

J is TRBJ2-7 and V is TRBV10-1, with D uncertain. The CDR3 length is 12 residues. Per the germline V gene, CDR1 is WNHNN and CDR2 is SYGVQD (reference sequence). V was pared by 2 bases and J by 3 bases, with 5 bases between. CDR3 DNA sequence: TGCGCCAGCAGTGAGGCTAGCTACGAGCAGTACTTC. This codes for CASSEASYEQYF.

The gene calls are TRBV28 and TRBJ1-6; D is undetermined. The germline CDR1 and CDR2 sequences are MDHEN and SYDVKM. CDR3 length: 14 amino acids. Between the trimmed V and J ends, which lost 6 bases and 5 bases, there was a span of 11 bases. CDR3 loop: CASRDGRDNSPLHF. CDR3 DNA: TGTGCCAGCAGAGACGGGCGGGATAATTCACCCCTCCACTTT.

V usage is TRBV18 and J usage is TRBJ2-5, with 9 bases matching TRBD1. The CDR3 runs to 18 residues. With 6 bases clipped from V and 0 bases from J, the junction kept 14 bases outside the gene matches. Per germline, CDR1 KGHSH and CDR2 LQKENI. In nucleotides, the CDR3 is TGTGCCAGCTCGGCGTCCCGGGACAGGGATGGGTACCAAGAGACCCAGTACTTC. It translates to CASSASRDRDGYQETQYF.

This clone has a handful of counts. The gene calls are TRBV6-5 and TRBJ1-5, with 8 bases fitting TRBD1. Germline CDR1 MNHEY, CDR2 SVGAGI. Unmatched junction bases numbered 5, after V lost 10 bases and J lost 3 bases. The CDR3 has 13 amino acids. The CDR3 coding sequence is TGTGCCACCGGGACAGGCGTCAATCAGCCCCAGCATTTT. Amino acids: CATGTGVNQPQHF.

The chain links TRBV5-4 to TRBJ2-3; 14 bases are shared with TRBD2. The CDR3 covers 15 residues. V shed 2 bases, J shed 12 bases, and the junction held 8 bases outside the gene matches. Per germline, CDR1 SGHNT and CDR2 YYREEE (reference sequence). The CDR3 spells CASSLAGTSGRVQYF. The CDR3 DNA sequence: TGTGCCAGCAGCTTAGCCGGGACTAGCGGGAGAGTTCAGTATTTT.

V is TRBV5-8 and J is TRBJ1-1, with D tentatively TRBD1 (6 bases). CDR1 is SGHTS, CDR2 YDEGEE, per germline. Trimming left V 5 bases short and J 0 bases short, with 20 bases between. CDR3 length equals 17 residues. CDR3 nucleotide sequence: TGTGCCAGCAGGACGAACACCGGGACATACATGAACACTGAAGCTTTCTTT. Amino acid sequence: CASRTNTGTYMNTEAFF.

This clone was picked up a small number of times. CDR3 sequence (DNA): TGTGCCAGCAGCTCGACAGGGGTCCCCGAGCAGTACTTC. It translates to CASSSTGVPEQYF. V usage is TRBV5-6 and J usage is TRBJ2-7; 8 positions agree with TRBD1. The V gene's germline CDR1 is SGHDT and CDR2 YYEEEE. J gave up 6 bases and V 3 bases, and 5 bases lay outside the gene matches. The CDR3 runs to 13 residues.

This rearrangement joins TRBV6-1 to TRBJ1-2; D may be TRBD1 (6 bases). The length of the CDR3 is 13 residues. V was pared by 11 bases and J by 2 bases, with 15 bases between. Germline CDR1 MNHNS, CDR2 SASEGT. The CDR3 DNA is TGTGCCGGCACCCTACAGGGAAACTATGGCTACACCTTC. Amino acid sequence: CAGTLQGNYGYTF.

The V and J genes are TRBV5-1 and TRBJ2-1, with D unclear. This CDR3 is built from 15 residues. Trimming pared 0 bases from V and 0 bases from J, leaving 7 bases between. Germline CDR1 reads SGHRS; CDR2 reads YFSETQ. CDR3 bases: TGCGCCAGCAGCTTGGGACTGAGCTCCTACAATGAGCAGTTCTTC. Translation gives CASSLGLSSYNEQFF.

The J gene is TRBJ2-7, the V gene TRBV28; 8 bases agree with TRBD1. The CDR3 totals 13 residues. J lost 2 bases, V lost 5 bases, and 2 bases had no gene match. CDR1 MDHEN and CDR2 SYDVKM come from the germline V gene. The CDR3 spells CASSPDRAYEQYF. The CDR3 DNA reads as TGTGCCAGCAGTCCGGACAGGGCCTACGAGCAGTACTTC.

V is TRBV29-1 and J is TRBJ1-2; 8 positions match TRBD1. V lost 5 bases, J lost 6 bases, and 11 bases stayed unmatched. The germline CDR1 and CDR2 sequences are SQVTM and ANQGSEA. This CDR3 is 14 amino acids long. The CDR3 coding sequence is TGCAGCGTTCGGACAGGGCAGCTAGGGGATGGCTACACCTTC. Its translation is CSVRTGQLGDGYTF.

CDR3 region: CASTPKGRANYGYTF. The CDR3 DNA reads as TGTGCCAGCACCCCCAAGGGGAGGGCTAACTATGGCTACACCTTC. The chain is built from TRBV28 and TRBJ1-2; maybe TRBD1 (5 bases). V was trimmed by 7 bases and J by 0 bases, leaving 15 bases between them. The CDR3 loop spans 15 amino acids. Germline lookup yields CDR1 MDHEN and CDR2 SYDVKM.

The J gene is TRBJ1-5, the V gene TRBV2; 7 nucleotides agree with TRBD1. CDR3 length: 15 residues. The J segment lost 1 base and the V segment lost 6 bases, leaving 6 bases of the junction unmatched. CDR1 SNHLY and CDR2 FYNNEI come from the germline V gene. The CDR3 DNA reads TGTGCCAGCAGGAGGACAGGATCAAGCAATCAGCCCCAGCATTTT. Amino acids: CASRRTGSSNQPQHF.